This entry is about one T cell receptor (beta chain). Antigen unknown. This record comes from a study of post-analysis software for immune sequencing data. Whole-study context: Relapsing-remitting, secondary progressive and progressive-relapsing multiple sclerosis courses were included.

Prepared libraries of TCR beta cDNA carried unique molecular identifiers. One entry per CDR3 protein results from TCRdb running MiXCR on the PCR reads. The table lists 350,000 to 500,000 distinct CDR3 sequences, less than 40% of them singletons. Study conclusions and caveats: Batch-mates among the samples co-clustered strongly by F measure. Multiple sclerosis was associated with a significant reduction in normalized Chao1 diversity relative to controls.

The sequence came from a girl aged 2-10 years with multiple sclerosis. Sequenced input: blood.

The CDR3 coding sequence is TGTGCCAGCAGTCCTGACAACGTCCTGACTTTC. This gives the protein CASSPDNVLTF. The gene calls are TRBV28 and TRBJ2-6, with D unclear. V was trimmed by 5 bases and J by 9 bases, leaving 5 bases between them. From germline, CDR1 is MDHEN and CDR2 SYDVKM. The CDR3 runs 11 residues.